The TCR beta chain under discussion was sequenced for a study of T cell repertoires in cytomegalovirus infection. At the level of the study: Public TCR beta signatures were indicative of both CMV infection and a matching HLA type.

General study findings and limits: The cumulative frequency of public TCR beta families distinguished individuals who carried CMV together with the relevant HLA. CMV-specific TCR beta clonotypes restricted by HLA-C dominated the ex vivo response.

In the case of this clonotype: No antigen is known for it.

TCRdb analysed the reads with MiXCR anew, one entry per CDR3 protein. The sample includes about 150,000 distinct CDR3 sequences, about 15% of them seen just once. The V and J ends lost 5 bases and 0 bases, in that order; junction bases with no gene match: 8. CDR3 length: 16 residues. The germline CDR1 and CDR2 sequences are MNHNY and SVGAGI (reference sequence). The J gene is TRBJ2-3, the V gene TRBV6-6, with 7 nucleotides matching TRBD1. The receptor was isolated from a human donor in good health (CMV status not recorded). Some clones in this sample may be carry-over from other donors' samples. The sequenced sample consisted of CD8+ T cells from PBMCs. The CDR3 DNA reads as TGTGCCAGCAGTCACTTTGGACAGGCAAGCACAGATACGCAGTATTTT. The encoded protein is CASSHFGQASTDTQYF.